The next 16 T cell receptor beta chains were all read from a single sample in a study of glioma-infiltrating T cells after dendritic cell vaccination. The protocol was immunoSEQ multiplex PCR, while the TCRdb copy is restricted to in-frame clones and leaves out a portion. Here the sample spans about 87,000 clones, 70% to 90% being singletons. The sample in question was blood, obtained before dendritic cell vaccination. Receptor source: a human donor with glioblastoma.

The chain combines TRBV5-1 with TRBJ1-1; D might be TRBD1 (5 bases). With 3 bases removed from V and 10 bases from J, the gap between germline ends came to 19 bases. CDR3 length: 14 residues. Germline V gene sequence: CDR1 SGHRS, CDR2 YFSETQ. The DNA for the CDR3 is TGCGCCAGCAGCTCTACAGGCCCTGAACTTGGAGCTTTCTTT. This codes for CASSSTGPELGAFF.

The rearrangement uses TRBV11-3 and TRBJ2-7; TRBD2 aligns across 9 bases. This CDR3 comprises 18 residues. With V trimmed by 1 base and J by 2 bases, 12 bases remained unmatched. The germline V gene has CDR1 SGHNT and CDR2 YENEEA. CDR3 residues: CASSLVRTLAGRTYEQYF. Here the CDR3 DNA reads TGTGCCAGCAGCTTAGTTAGGACCCTAGCGGGAAGAACCTACGAGCAGTACTTC.

The chain couples TRBV10-3 to TRBJ2-7; no clear D. The CDR3 runs to 12 residues. Trimming left V 4 bases short and J 2 bases short, with 6 bases between. Looked up from germline, CDR1 is ENHRY and CDR2 is SYGVKD. The CDR3 coding sequence is TGTGCCATCAGTGCCTTAACCTACGAGCAGTACTTC. It encodes CAISALTYEQYF.

The chain couples TRBV11-2 to TRBJ2-7; 8 bases align to TRBD2. The germline gives CDR1 SGHAT, CDR2 FQNNGV. The CDR3 is 12 amino acids. The CDR3 region is CASSDTSGRLKV. The CDR3 DNA sequence: TGTGCCAGCAGCGATACTAGCGGACGCCTAAAAGTC.

This chain links TRBV20-1 with TRBJ2-3; no reliable D call. Germline CDR1 DFQATT, CDR2 SNEGSKA (reference sequence). The CDR3 is 11 amino acids. V lost 4 bases, J lost 8 bases, and 10 bases lay in between. CDR3: CSATASSTQYF. For the CDR3, the DNA is TGCAGTGCTACCGCTAGTTCTACGCAGTATTTT.

V is TRBV7-3 and J is TRBJ2-5; 15 bases agree with TRBD2. Germline V gives CDR1 SGHTA, CDR2 FQGTGA. This CDR3 is built from 17 residues. With 5 bases clipped from V and 4 bases from J, the junction kept 8 bases outside the gene matches. The CDR3 DNA follows: TGTGCCAGCAGCCTTGGACTAGCGGGAGGGCCTGGAGAGACCCAGTACTTC. Translation gives CASSLGLAGGPGETQYF.

The chain employs TRBV6-1 and TRBJ2-1; a possible D gene is TRBD1 (6 bases). From germline, CDR1 is MNHNS and CDR2 SASEGT. This CDR3 has 15 residues. V lost 5 bases, J lost 0 bases, and 11 bases lay in between. This CDR3 is CASSPLGGSYNEQFF. CDR3 DNA sequence: TGTGCCAGCAGTCCCCTAGGGGGCTCCTACAATGAGCAGTTCTTC.

The chain recombines TRBV7-8 with TRBJ2-2; 9 nucleotides line up with TRBD2. Germline V gene lookup returns CDR1 SGHVS and CDR2 FQNEAQ. V gave up 5 bases and J gave up 7 bases; unmatched junction bases: 5. This CDR3 is built from 14 residues. The CDR3 is CASSPGLAIGELFF. Here the CDR3 DNA reads TGTGCCAGCAGCCCGGGACTAGCCATCGGGGAGCTGTTTTTT.

The chain has TRBV7-9 and TRBJ1-2; perhaps TRBD1 as D (5 bases). Germline CDR1 reads SEHNR; CDR2 reads FQNEAQ (reference sequence). Trimming stripped 8 bases from V and 6 bases from J, with 10 bases between. The CDR3 covers 11 residues. The CDR3 region has the DNA TGTGCCAGCGAAACCAGGGATGGCTACACCTTC. This gives the protein CASETRDGYTF.

This clone was found a few times. The chain recombines TRBV6-1 with TRBJ2-7; TRBD2 is a possible D gene (5 bases). Trimming cost V 1 base and J 2 bases, with 9 bases left between them. Germline CDR1 MNHNS, CDR2 SASEGT. The CDR3 totals 14 residues. The CDR3 DNA is TGTGCCAGCAGTGAAGGAGAGGAGGCCTACGAGCAGTACTTC. Translating it yields CASSEGEEAYEQYF.

V is TRBV29-1 and J is TRBJ2-1, with TRBD2 matching over 7 bases. The CDR3 sequence is 14 residues long. Germline loops: CDR1 SQVTM, CDR2 ANQGSEA. V dropped 4 bases and J dropped 10; count of bases not matched to a gene: 13. CDR3 nucleotides: TGCAGCGTTGGGGAGGGAGGGCTGGTTGGGGAGCAGTTCTTC. Its protein is CSVGEGGLVGEQFF.

The genes are TRBV10-3 and TRBJ1-1, with 8 bases matching TRBD1. The V and J ends lost 2 bases and 4 bases, in that order; junction bases with no gene match: 9. The germline V gene encodes CDR1 ENHRY and CDR2 SYGVKD. CDR3 length equals 16 residues. The CDR3, as DNA: TGTGCCATCAGTGAGCAAGAGACAGGGGTCATCACTGAAGCTTTCTTT. Protein product: CAISEQETGVITEAFF.

Regarding this clone: Its ends do not fully match the called genes, so a read error is possible. The chain is built from TRBV7-7 and TRBJ2-1, with TRBD2 identical over 7 bases. Germline V gene lookup returns CDR1 SSHAT and CDR2 FNYEAQ (reference sequence). This CDR3 contains 14 residues. The DNA of the CDR3 is TGTGCTAGCAGCCGGGGACTACCCTACAATGAGCAGTTCTTC. It translates to CASSRGLPYNEQFF.

The rearrangement joins TRBV27 to TRBJ2-3, with 10 nucleotides matching TRBD2. The CDR3 totals 15 residues. V was pared by 4 bases and J by 1 base, with 2 bases of the junction left unmatched. CDR1 and CDR2 (germline): MNHEY, SMNVEV (reference sequence). The CDR3 DNA sequence: TGTGCCAGCAGTTCCCTAGCGGGAGGCACAGATACGCAGTATTTT. Translating gives CASSSLAGGTDTQYF.

V usage is TRBV4-2 and J usage is TRBJ2-1; possible D gene TRBD2, 5 bases. There are 16 residues in the CDR3. CDR1 is LGHNA and CDR2 is YNFKEQ in the germline V gene. V dropped 6 bases and J dropped 6 bases, with 21 bases sitting between them. CDR3 residues: CASSRHSGSNVNEQFF. CDR3 in DNA: TGTGCCAGCAGTCGACACTCGGGAAGCAACGTCAATGAGCAGTTCTTC.

The J gene is TRBJ1-2, the V gene TRBV5-4; D uncertain. V lost 4 bases, J lost 2 bases, and 12 bases lay in between. Germline CDR1 reads SGHNT; CDR2 reads YYREEE (reference sequence). The CDR3 loop spans 14 amino acids. The CDR3 loop is CASSPREANYGYTF. In DNA, the CDR3 is TGTGCCAGCAGCCCCCGAGAAGCGAACTATGGCTACACCTTC.